These T cell receptor beta chains were read from a single sample in a study of cytotoxic CD8 clonotypes in ibrutinib-treated CLL. Repertoires were generated with immunoSEQ multiplex PCR, while TCRdb's copy carries only in-frame clones and drops some. In the table there are 50,000 or so clones, roughly 83% of which are singletons. Specimen: PBMCs, collected after 24 months of ibrutinib treatment. Receptors were obtained from a human donor with chronic lymphocytic leukemia. Each CDR3 is given with its conserved first and last residue. Fields, in order: J gene, V gene, D gene, clone size, CDR3 protein, CDR3 DNA. The D gene is left open where the match is weak. A clone size is listed for some rows: how often the clone was seen (once, few, many), or a class if it is expanded.

j_call: TRBJ2-6
v_call: TRBV15
d_call: NA
clone_size: NA
cdr3_aa: CATSRLSSGANVLTF
cdr3_nt: TGTGCCACCAGCAGACTCAGCTCTGGGGCCAACGTCCTGACTTTC

j_call: TRBJ1-1
v_call: TRBV9
d_call: TRBD1
clone_size: NA
cdr3_aa: CASSVVRDSQNTEAFF
cdr3_nt: TGTGCCAGCAGCGTAGTTAGGGACAGCCAGAACACTGAAGCTTTCTTT

j_call: TRBJ2-6
v_call: TRBV27
d_call: NA
clone_size: few
cdr3_aa: CASSFGFPGANVLTF
cdr3_nt: TGTGCCAGCAGTTTTGGATTTCCTGGGGCCAACGTCCTGACTTTC

j_call: TRBJ1-2
v_call: TRBV7-8
d_call: NA
clone_size: few
cdr3_aa: CASSLVTDNYGYTF
cdr3_nt: TGTGCCAGCAGCTTAGTAACAGACAACTATGGCTACACCTTC

j_call: TRBJ2-7
v_call: TRBV19
d_call: TRBD2
clone_size: NA
cdr3_aa: CASRPAGGHYEQYF
cdr3_nt: TGTGCCAGTAGACCTGCGGGAGGGCACTACGAGCAGTACTTC

j_call: TRBJ2-3
v_call: TRBV2
d_call: NA
clone_size: NA
cdr3_aa: CASRGAASTDTQYF
cdr3_nt: TGTGCCAGCAGGGGAGCGGCTAGCACAGATACGCAGTATTTT

j_call: TRBJ2-2
v_call: TRBV7-2
d_call: NA
clone_size: NA
cdr3_aa: CASSLGHLQPRGELFF
cdr3_nt: TGTGCCAGCAGCTTAGGCCACCTTCAGCCCCGCGGGGAGCTGTTTTTT

j_call: TRBJ2-1
v_call: TRBV9
d_call: NA
clone_size: NA
cdr3_aa: CASSGGAAYEQFF
cdr3_nt: TGTGCCAGCAGCGGAGGAGCGGCTTATGAGCAGTTCTTC

j_call: TRBJ2-3
v_call: TRBV28
d_call: NA
clone_size: NA
cdr3_aa: CASSVGQDTQYF
cdr3_nt: TGTGCCAGCTCCGTTGGCCAAGATACGCAGTATTTT

j_call: TRBJ1-1
v_call: TRBV30
d_call: NA
clone_size: NA
cdr3_aa: CAWSPTGNTEAFF
cdr3_nt: TGTGCCTGGAGTCCCACGGGGAACACTGAAGCTTTCTTT

j_call: TRBJ2-3
v_call: TRBV5-1
d_call: NA
clone_size: NA
cdr3_aa: CASSLDGGGSTDTQYF
cdr3_nt: TGCGCCAGCAGCTTGGATGGCGGGGGCAGCACAGATACGCAGTATTTT

j_call: TRBJ1-1
v_call: TRBV28
d_call: NA
clone_size: once
cdr3_aa: CASSLRVAEAFF
cdr3_nt: TGTGCCAGCAGTCTTAGGGTAGCTGAAGCTTTCTTT